The source of this T cell receptor beta chain is a study of blood T cell repertoires in COVID-19 (dated by TCRdb to the early 2020s). About the study as a whole: The collaborator samples originated in the United States, Italy and Spain and spanned the acute and convalescent phases of COVID-19. Samples came from the ongoing ImmuneRACE study (first 160 participants) plus 1,254 subjects from 6 global collaborators. The sample metadata nearly always contained a de-identified subject ID, COVID-19 status, age in years and sex. Where HLA class I and class II types were available, the types were taken from metadata supplied by the sample provider, not from assay-based typing. Subjects who had been exposed to COVID-19, were actively infected with it, or had recovered from it provided the deeply sampled blood TCRbeta repertoires that made up the dataset. The repertoires were made available in a free public database intended to serve as a resource for research on the immune response to SARS-CoV-2. The prospective study material was composed of cDNA or gDNA derived from T cells, B-cell-depleted T cells, or PBMCs. Here is what the overall study found, with its caveats: The amount of clinical and demographic metadata varied by source and participant and was provided uncurated.

The immunoSEQ Assay, a bias-controlled multiplex PCR, was used to amplify TCRbeta CDR3 regions from genomic DNA. On the study's bioinformatics: Within the assay, amplification of reference gene primers was used to estimate how many nucleated cells each sample contained. Sequence reads were collapsed and filtered to measure the absolute abundance of every unique TCRbeta CDR3 rearrangement. For each sample, productive Simpson clonality was calculated as the square root of Simpson's diversity index over productive rearrangements. As stored in TCRdb, this immuneACCESS dataset retains in-frame rearrangements with V and J assigned. A fraction of the clones does not appear; measured against another copy, unresolved V genes explain less than half of the discrepancy, and the remainder lacks a known reason. That table furnishes V, J and clone size, whereas the DNA furnished D and trimming. The sample table records 150,000 to 200,000 clones; almost 80% of these occur just once. The ten largest clones represent 17% of the sample.

V has 0 bases trimmed and J has 7 bases trimmed; junction bases matching no gene number 13. Measured from the cysteine to the phenylalanine, the CDR3 is 16 residues long. Kept here is only the CDR3 DNA, which spans 48 bases and is read in frame from base 1. The CDR1 and CDR2 encoded by the germline V gene are SGHRS and YFSETQ. The collaborating institutions used their own protocols to collect whole blood in K2EDTA tubes. For TCRbeta analysis, collaborators shipped samples as frozen whole blood, isolated PBMCs, or DNA extracted from either of those sample types. In regard to this clone: Its antigen specificity is not known. The sample holds no much larger clone one base away, and base qualities are not on file.

This sequence originates from a man in his sixties with active or convalescent COVID-19. This sequence uses TRBV5-1 and TRBJ2-7, with 7 central nucleotides matching TRBD1. Specimen: peripheral blood. Here is the DNA: TGCGCCAGCAGCTTGGCAAGAAACAGGGGATTGAGGGAGCAGTACTTC. Its protein reads: CASSLARNRGLREQYF.